This is a list of T cell receptor beta chains from one sample in a study of Graves' ophthalmopathy and Graves' hyperthyroidism. TCRdb ran MiXCR on the multiplex PCR reads and lists one entry per CDR3 protein. This sample has roughly 300,000 distinct CDR3 sequences; roughly a sixth occur once, and the top ten carry around 12%. The specimen sequenced was peripheral blood. These receptors were taken from an adult man with Graves' ophthalmopathy. CDR3s include the opening cysteine and the closing phenylalanine or tryptophan. The order of the fields is V gene, J gene, CDR3 length, D gene, clone size, CDR3 protein, CDR3 DNA. A D gene is named only where the DNA matches it firmly. Clone size is given for some rows only: seen once, a few or many times, or a class if the clone is expanded.

TRBV7-8	TRBJ1-1	14	.	.	CASNTRGRVTEAFF	TGTGCCAGCAACACACGGGGCAGGGTCACTGAAGCTTTCTTT
TRBV2	TRBJ2-7	10	.	many	CASSVGEQYF	TGTGCCAGCAGTGTCGGCGAGCAGTACTTC
TRBV6-1	TRBJ1-5	15	TRBD1	.	CASSPGQTFNQPQHF	TGTGCCAGCAGCCCGGGACAGACATTCAATCAGCCCCAGCATTTT
TRBV20-1	TRBJ2-2	13	.	many	CSARDPLGGELFF	TGCAGTGCTAGGGATCCCCTCGGCGGGGAGCTGTTTTTT
TRBV27	TRBJ2-5	15	.	many	CASSPLAAGSETQYF	TGTGCCAGCAGCCCACTCGCCGCCGGATCGGAGACCCAGTACTTC
TRBV6-2/TRBV6-3	TRBJ2-7	18	.	many	CASSYFPAGLAAPYEQYF	TGTGCCAGCAGTTATTTTCCGGCGGGGCTAGCCGCCCCCTACGAGCAGTACTTC
TRBV28	TRBJ1-2	14	.	few	CASSPFQGPYGYIF	TGTGCCAGCAGTCCATTCCAGGGGCCCTATGGCTACATCTTC
TRBV19	TRBJ1-5	13	.	many	CASRVTPNQPQHF	TGTGCCAGTAGGGTAACCCCCAATCAGCCCCAGCATTTT
TRBV6-5	TRBJ1-3	16	.	many	CASSYRAPSSGNTIYF	TGTGCCAGCAGTTACAGAGCGCCGAGCTCTGGAAACACCATATATTTT
TRBV6-2/TRBV6-3	TRBJ2-7	16	.	few	CASSYSGTLTDNEQYF	TGTGCCAGCAGTTACTCCGGGACCCTCACTGATAACGAGCAGTACTTC
TRBV27	TRBJ2-7	13	TRBD2	many	CASGLAGGYEQYF	TGTGCCAGCGGACTAGCAGGAGGGTACGAGCAGTACTTC
TRBV6-5	TRBJ2-7	14	.	many	CASSYSWGPYEQYF	TGTGCCAGCAGTTACTCATGGGGGCCCTACGAGCAGTACTTC
TRBV19	TRBJ2-2	15	.	many	CASSTPAQNTGELFF	TGTGCCAGTAGTACCCCCGCGCAGAACACCGGGGAGCTGTTTTTT
TRBV12-5	TRBJ1-1	15	TRBD1	.	CASGVQGASDTEAFF	TGTGCTAGTGGAGTACAGGGGGCGTCGGACACTGAAGCTTTCTTT
TRBV6-1	TRBJ1-1	15	.	.	CASRHGGGRNTEAFF	TGTGCCAGCAGACACGGGGGGGGCCGGAACACTGAAGCTTTCTTT
TRBV7-2	TRBJ2-7	16	TRBD1	many	CASSSYPGQATYEQYF	TGTGCCAGCAGCAGCTACCCGGGACAGGCGACCTACGAGCAGTACTTC
TRBV2	TRBJ2-7	11	.	many	CASSGKYEQYF	TGTGCCAGCAGTGGAAAGTACGAGCAGTACTTC
TRBV4-1	TRBJ2-7	17	.	many	CASSPLRSIRGGNEQYF	TGCGCCAGCAGCCCCCTTCGGTCCATCCGCGGGGGCAACGAGCAGTACTTC
TRBV7-6	TRBJ2-5	16	.	many	CASSLSVGQSQETQYF	TGTGCCAGCAGCTTATCTGTGGGGCAGTCCCAAGAGACCCAGTACTTC
TRBV12-3/TRBV12-4	TRBJ1-1	12	TRBD1	many	CASGTGGSEAFF	TGTGCCAGCGGTACAGGGGGATCTGAAGCTTTCTTT
TRBV27	TRBJ1-5	16	.	many	CASSLGSPFSNQPQHF	TGTGCCAGCAGTTTAGGGTCTCCTTTTAGCAATCAGCCCCAGCATTTT
TRBV12-3/TRBV12-4	TRBJ1-2	13	TRBD1	many	CASSLEGAGGYTF	TGTGCCAGCAGTTTAGAGGGGGCCGGTGGCTACACCTTC
TRBV24-1	TRBJ2-5	15	TRBD2	.	CATSEGLAAQETQYF	TGTGCCACCAGTGAAGGACTAGCGGCCCAAGAGACCCAGTACTTC
TRBV28	TRBJ1-5	17	.	many	CASSLIRGQGANQPQHF	TGTGCCAGCAGTTTAATTCGGGGTCAGGGAGCAAATCAGCCCCAGCATTTT
TRBV27	TRBJ1-1	14	.	few	CASSLYDVNTEAFF	TGTGCCAGCAGTTTATACGACGTGAACACTGAAGCTTTCTTT
TRBV20-1	TRBJ1-1	13	.	many	CSASRPRNTEAFF	TGCAGTGCTAGTCGGCCCAGGAACACTGAAGCTTTCTTT
TRBV5-6	TRBJ2-2	14	.	many	CASSHTNGAGELFF	TGTGCCAGCAGCCACACTAACGGGGCCGGGGAGCTGTTTTTT
TRBV12-3/TRBV12-4	TRBJ1-2	16	.	.	CASSPIRVPGNYGYTF	TGTGCCAGCAGTCCCATTAGGGTACCCGGGAACTATGGCTACACCTTC
TRBV2	TRBJ2-5	16	TRBD2	many	CASSGGLAGGQETQYF	TGTGCCAGCAGTGGAGGACTAGCGGGGGGGCAAGAGACCCAGTACTTC
TRBV6-5	TRBJ2-7	16	.	many	CASSIARQDTSYEQYF	TGTGCCAGCAGTATAGCCCGACAGGATACGTCCTACGAGCAGTACTTC
TRBV6-2/TRBV6-3	TRBJ1-1	14	.	many	CASKATGGRTEAFF	TGTGCCAGCAAGGCAACGGGGGGACGGACTGAAGCTTTCTTT
TRBV15	TRBJ2-7	17	TRBD2	many	CATSPSSASGWIYEQYF	TGTGCCACCAGCCCCTCCTCGGCTAGCGGGTGGATCTACGAGCAGTACTTC
TRBV27	TRBJ1-2	13	TRBD1	many	CASSATGAYGYTF	TGTGCCAGCAGTGCGACAGGGGCCTATGGCTACACCTTC
TRBV7-2	TRBJ2-7	15	.	many	CASSVDRRSSYEQYF	TGTGCCAGCAGCGTCGACAGGAGGAGCTCCTACGAGCAGTACTTC
TRBV2	TRBJ1-2	12	TRBD1	many	CATQQGNYGYTF	TGTGCCACTCAACAGGGGAACTATGGCTACACCTTC
TRBV12-3/TRBV12-4	TRBJ2-5	12	.	many	CASSREVETQYF	TGTGCCAGCAGTCGAGAGGTGGAGACCCAGTACTTC
TRBV5-8	TRBJ2-2	14	TRBD1	many	CASSSRTGVGELFF	TGTGCCAGCAGCTCCCGGACAGGGGTCGGGGAGCTGTTTTTT
TRBV6-1	TRBJ1-6	14	.	many	CASGSGTDNSPLHF	TGTGCCAGCGGATCCGGGACGGATAATTCACCCCTCCACTTT
TRBV6-1	TRBJ1-2	15	TRBD1	.	CASSERRQGADGYTF	TGTGCCAGCAGTGAACGGCGGCAGGGGGCCGATGGCTACACCTTC
TRBV6-2/TRBV6-3	TRBJ1-5	14	.	many	CASSYQGSNQPQHF	TGTGCCAGCAGTTACCAGGGAAGCAATCAGCCCCAGCATTTT